The following is a T cell receptor beta chain sequence with its context. The antigen is not known. These data are taken from a study of molecular identifiers for immune sequencing clone quantification. Whole-study findings and limits: Over 99% of CMV-specific effector molecules, but under 1% of naive ones, were in clones above 20 copies.

Listed TCR primers, together with previously described methods, were used for the bulk TCR libraries. TCRdb re-derived calls from the PCR reads in MiXCR, one entry per CDR3 protein. This sample has fewer than 350,000 distinct CDR3 sequences; around a fifth occur once, and the top ten carry approximately 0.85%. The CDR3 spans 15 residues. V dropped 4 bases and J dropped 0 bases, with 9 bases sitting between them. CDR1 is SNHLY and CDR2 is FYNNEI in the germline V gene. Naive CD8 T cells, phenotype CD8+CD4-CCR7+CD45RA+, were sorted. This clonotype was obtained from a human donor in good health. Some libraries in this study had Jurkat cell RNA spiked in. Sequencing was done on a sample of naive CD8+ T cells from blood, with Jurkat cell RNA spiked in. Subset specified: FACS-sorted CD8+CD4-CCR7+CD45RA+ naive T cells. The rearrangement uses TRBV2 and TRBJ1-4; D unclear. The CDR3 nucleotides are TGTGCCAGCAGTGCGGTTGGGGCAACTAATGAAAAACTGTTTTTT. Translating gives CASSAVGATNEKLFF.